The rows below give T cell receptor beta chains drawn from one sample of a study of regulatory T cells in long-lasting Graves disease. TCRdb re-called the multiplex PCR reads with MiXCR, one entry per CDR3 protein. The table records hundreds of thousands of distinct CDR3 sequences, roughly 14% of them present only once. A further study also used this sample, focusing on T cells in Graves' hyperthyroidism and ophthalmopathy.

Sequences were derived from peripheral blood mononuclear cells (PBMCs), sampled at new diagnosis, from a patient treated with antithyroid drugs. Every receptor here comes from a man aged 30 to 39 with Graves disease. CDR3s include the opening cysteine and the closing phenylalanine or tryptophan. A D gene is named only where the DNA matches it firmly. Size is omitted from some rows. Given values are once, few, many or a class for expanded clones.

d_gene,j_gene,v_gene,abundance,CDR3nt,CDR3aa
-,TRBJ2-6,TRBV5-1,many,TGCGCCAGCACTTGGGGTGGAGGAGGTGTCGGGGCCAACGTCCTGACTTTC,CASTWGGGGVGANVLTF
TRBD2,TRBJ2-7,TRBV19,-,TGTGCCAGTAGTATCGAAGGGAAACTAGCGGGAGGCGAGCAGTACTTC,CASSIEGKLAGGEQYF
-,TRBJ1-1,TRBV5-4,-,TGTGCCAGCACCCCACGACAGGCCCAATCCCAAGAAGCTTTCTTT,CASTPRQAQSQEAFF
-,TRBJ2-1,TRBV6-2/TRBV6-3,few,TGTGCCAGCAGTGAATTGGAACGCCGGGATGAGCAGTTCTTC,CASSELERRDEQFF
-,TRBJ1-1,TRBV29-1,many,TGCAGCGTTGGGATCACTGAAGCTTTCTTT,CSVGITEAFF
-,TRBJ2-7,TRBV20-1,-,TGCAGTGCTAGAAGAACAGGGTCGGGCGAGCAGTACTTC,CSARRTGSGEQYF
-,TRBJ1-6,TRBV27,many,TGTGCCAGCAGTTACGCAGGCAGGGCCTATAATTCACCCCTCCACTTT,CASSYAGRAYNSPLHF
-,TRBJ2-7,TRBV20-1,-,TGCAGTGCTAGAGGATTGCTAGGGGGGAACTGCGAGCAGTACTTC,CSARGLLGGNCEQYF
-,TRBJ2-2,TRBV14,-,TGTGCCAGCAGCCAATTTAGAACAACGAACACCGGGGAGCTGTTTTTT,CASSQFRTTNTGELFF
-,TRBJ2-1,TRBV29-1,many,TGCAGCTTTAGGAGGGAGAGCTCCTACAATGAGCAGTTCTTC,CSFRRESSYNEQFF
-,TRBJ2-7,TRBV2,many,TGTGCCAGCAGTGATGGTAGCGGAATATACGAGCAGTACTTC,CASSDGSGIYEQYF
-,TRBJ2-5,TRBV18,few,TGTGCCAGCTCACCCCTCGGCGCCGGGGAGACCCAGTACTTC,CASSPLGAGETQYF